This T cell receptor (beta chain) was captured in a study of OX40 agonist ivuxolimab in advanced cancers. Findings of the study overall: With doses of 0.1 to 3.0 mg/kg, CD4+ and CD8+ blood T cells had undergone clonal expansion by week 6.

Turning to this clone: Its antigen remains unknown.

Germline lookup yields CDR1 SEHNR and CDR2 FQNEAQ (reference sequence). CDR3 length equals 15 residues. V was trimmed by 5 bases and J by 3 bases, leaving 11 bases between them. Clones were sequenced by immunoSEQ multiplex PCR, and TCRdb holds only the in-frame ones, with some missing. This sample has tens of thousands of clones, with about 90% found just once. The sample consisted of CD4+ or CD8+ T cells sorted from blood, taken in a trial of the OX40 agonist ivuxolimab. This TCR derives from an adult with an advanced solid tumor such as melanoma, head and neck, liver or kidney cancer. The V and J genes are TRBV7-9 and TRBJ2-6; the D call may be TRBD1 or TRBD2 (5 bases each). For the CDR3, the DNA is TGTGCCAGCAGCCCCGAGGGGTATGGGGCCAACGTCCTGACTTTC. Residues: CASSPEGYGANVLTF.